The next 27 T cell receptor beta chains were all read from a single sample in a study of blood T cell repertoires in COVID-19. Profiling relied on immunoSEQ multiplex PCR, and the TCRdb table lists in-frame clones only, not all of them. The sample shows about 130,000 clones, around 85% of them seen only once. Sequenced material: peripheral blood. These receptors all stem from an elderly woman with acute or convalescent COVID-19.

The J gene is TRBJ2-1, the V gene TRBV5-1; 9 bases agree with TRBD2. Looked up from germline, CDR1 is SGHRS and CDR2 is YFSETQ. The CDR3 consists of 16 residues. V trimming: 3 bases; J trimming: 9 bases; junction bases outside the gene matches: 13. The CDR3 DNA follows: TGCGCCAGCAGCTCCCTTAGCGGGGGCCTTCTAACTGAGCAGTTCTTC. Translated, it gives CASSSLSGGLLTEQFF.

The CDR3 loop is CAWMRQGGSGTEAFF. DNA for the CDR3: TGTGCCTGGATGCGCCAGGGGGGCTCGGGCACTGAAGCTTTCTTT. The chain is built from TRBV30 and TRBJ1-1, with 7 bases identical to TRBD1. The CDR3 is 15 amino acids. The germline gives CDR1 GTSNPN, CDR2 SVGIG (reference sequence). V shed 4 bases, J shed 4 bases, and the junction held 12 bases outside the gene matches. Using reference TRBV30 and TRBJ1-1 for the parts outside the CDR3, the full variable domain is SQTIHQWPATLVQPVGSPLSLECTVEGTSNPNLYWYRQAAGRGLQLLFYSVGIGQISSEVPQNLSASRPQDRQFILSSKKLLLSDSGFYLCAWMRQGGSGTEAFFGQGTRLTVV.

The J gene is TRBJ1-4, the V gene TRBV5-1; D call uncertain. V lost 3 bases and J 0 bases, leaving 9 bases between the germline ends. Germline values: CDR1 SGHRS, CDR2 YFSETQ. The CDR3 is 15 residues long. The CDR3 DNA follows: TGCGCCAGCAGCTGGAGGTTGGCAACTAATGAAAAACTGTTTTTT. Translating it yields CASSWRLATNEKLFF.

This clone was seen repeatedly, ten times or more. The chain employs TRBV19 and TRBJ1-1; TRBD1 matches at 7 bases. V trimming: 2 bases; J trimming: 4 bases; junction bases outside the gene matches: 13. This CDR3 is built from 17 residues. Germline V gene sequence: CDR1 LNHDA, CDR2 SQIVND (reference sequence). CDR3 nucleotide sequence: TGTGCCAGTAGTATAACAGGGGCGACGGTCGATAGCACTGAAGCTTTCTTT. Its translation is CASSITGATVDSTEAFF.

In DNA, the CDR3 is TGTGCCACCAGTGATTCAGCTAGCGCCAGCACAGATACGCAGTATTTT. Its protein product is CATSDSASASTDTQYF. This chain joins TRBV24-1 and TRBJ2-3, with D perhaps TRBD2 (6 bases). V was clipped by 2 bases and J by 0 bases, with 11 bases between them. Germline V gene lookup returns CDR1 KGHDR and CDR2 SFDVKD. This CDR3 comprises 16 residues.

Only a few counts were recorded for this clone. This rearrangement joins TRBV5-1 to TRBJ2-7; D not certain. V lost 0 bases, J lost 4 bases, and 11 bases lay in between. This CDR3 comprises 14 residues. Per germline, CDR1 SGHRS and CDR2 YFSETQ. CDR3 in DNA: TGCGCCAGCAGCTTGGAACAGACGATTTACGAGCAGTACTTC. Translated: CASSLEQTIYEQYF.

The J gene is TRBJ2-2, the V gene TRBV2, with no clear D. Per the germline V gene, CDR1 is SNHLY and CDR2 is FYNNEI. V lost 7 bases to trimming and J lost 2 bases, with 8 bases between them. The CDR3 covers 13 residues. The CDR3 is CASTRLNTGELFF. The DNA for the CDR3 is TGTGCCAGCACCCGACTTAACACCGGGGAGCTGTTTTTT.

The chain combines TRBV7-2 with TRBJ2-3, with 9 nucleotides matching TRBD1. Germline V gene sequence: CDR1 SGHTA, CDR2 FQGNSA. This CDR3 spans 17 amino acids. With V trimmed by 4 bases and J by 6 bases, 14 bases remained unmatched. Written as DNA, the CDR3 is TGTGCCAGCAGCTATACCGGGACAGGGACCTTTACGGATACGCAGTATTTT. Protein: CASSYTGTGTFTDTQYF. The whole variable domain, remainder taken from reference TRBV7-2 and TRBJ2-3, is GAGVSQSPSNKVTEKGKDVELRCDPISGHTALYWYRQSLGQGLEFLIYFQGNSAPDKSGLPSDRFSAERTGGSVSTLTIQRTQQEDSAVYLCASSYTGTGTFTDTQYFGPGTRLTVL.

This clone has only one observation. J is TRBJ2-5 and V is TRBV7-2, with a weak D call TRBD2 (6 bases). The CDR3 runs 16 residues. The ends were cut back, 5 bases at V and 1 base at J, with 17 bases in the middle. Germline-derived CDR1 and CDR2 are SGHTA and FQGNSA. CDR3 protein: CASSPTLVGGQETQYF. The CDR3 nucleotides are TGTGCCAGCAGCCCGACTTTAGTGGGGGGCCAAGAGACCCAGTACTTC.

The chain joins TRBV15 to TRBJ2-7; 9 bases are shared with TRBD1. This CDR3 is built from 14 residues. After removal of 5 bases from V and 3 bases from J, the junction contained 5 bases not matched to a gene. Germline loops: CDR1 LNHNV, CDR2 YYDKDF (reference sequence). Here the CDR3 reads CATSWGTGRYEQYF. The DNA of the CDR3 is TGTGCCACCAGCTGGGGGACAGGGCGCTACGAGCAGTACTTC.

The chain is built from TRBV29-1 and TRBJ2-7, with 8 bases that match TRBD1. V lost 6 bases, J lost 3 bases, and 7 bases stayed unmatched. This CDR3 contains 13 residues. CDR1 and CDR2 from the germline V gene are SQVTM and ANQGSEA. The CDR3 loop reads CSVAGQGDYEQYF. Written as DNA, the CDR3 is TGCAGCGTAGCCGGACAGGGTGACTACGAGCAGTACTTC.

This chain connects TRBV5-6 to TRBJ2-5, with 14 bases identical to TRBD2. CDR3 length: 15 amino acids. V trimming: 4 bases; J trimming: 3 bases; junction bases outside the gene matches: 2. Looked up from germline, CDR1 is SGHDT and CDR2 is YYEEEE. The chain's CDR3 is CASSQTSGGEETQYF. The CDR3 nucleotides read TGTGCCAGCAGCCAGACTAGCGGGGGGGAAGAGACCCAGTACTTC.

V usage is TRBV12-3 or TRBV12-4 and J usage is TRBJ1-3; D remains unclear. Trimming took 5 bases from V and 5 from J, leaving 7 bases between them. CDR3 length: 12 residues. The CDR3 loop reads CASSLGRNTIYF. In DNA, the CDR3 is TGTGCCAGCAGTCTAGGGCGAAACACCATATATTTT.

This clone showed up just once. This chain joins TRBV7-8 and TRBJ2-7, with D possibly matching TRBD1 (6 bases). V was shortened by 0 bases and J by 6 bases, with 9 bases between the two germline ends. From germline, CDR1 is SGHVS and CDR2 FQNEAQ. The CDR3 spans 13 residues. Written as DNA, the CDR3 is TGTGCCAGCAGCTTAGCAACAGGGACCGAGCAGTACTTC. This translates into CASSLATGTEQYF.

V gene TRBV18 combines with J gene TRBJ1-1; maybe TRBD1 (6 bases). The V gene's germline CDR1 is KGHSH and CDR2 LQKENI. This CDR3 contains 15 residues. Trimming pared 5 bases from V and 1 base from J, leaving 14 bases between. CDR3 coding DNA: TGTGCCAGCTCAGGAGAACGCAGGGGGAACACTGAAGCTTTCTTT. Amino acids: CASSGERRGNTEAFF. The variable domain in full, completed from reference TRBV18 and TRBJ1-1, reads NAGVMQNPRHLVRRRGQEARLRCSPMKGHSHVYWYRQLPEEGLKFMVYLQKENIIDESGMPKERFSAEFPKEGPSILRIQQVVRGDSAAYFCASSGERRGNTEAFFGQGTRLTVV.

Details on this clone: The germline gene is not matched at one end of the junction; a read error may be the cause. This sequence joins TRBV7-8 and TRBJ1-2; TRBD1 is a possible D gene (6 bases). The CDR3 covers 16 residues. Germline loops: CDR1 SGHVS, CDR2 FQNEAQ. The CDR3 reads CASSLAPRGANYGYTF. Written as DNA, the CDR3 is TGTGCCAGCAGCCTAGCGCCCCGGGGGGCAAACTATGGCTACACCTTC.

V usage is TRBV4-1 and J usage is TRBJ2-7; 14 bases line up with TRBD2. This CDR3 is built from 19 residues. CDR1 is MGHRA and CDR2 is YSYEKL in the germline V gene. The trim removed 1 base at V and 3 bases at J, leaving 11 bases unmatched. The CDR3 sequence is CASSQVRTSGGSGVYEQYF. The CDR3 DNA follows: TGCGCCAGCAGCCAAGTTCGGACTAGCGGGGGGTCCGGGGTCTACGAGCAGTACTTC.

The chain uses TRBV6-2 or TRBV6-3 and TRBJ2-3; D not certain. The germline CDR1 and CDR2 sequences are MNHEY and SVGEGT. V shed 5 bases and J shed 0 bases, with 6 bases lying between them. The CDR3 extends over 13 amino acids. CDR3 DNA sequence: TGTGCCAGCAGTAGAGCGAGCACAGATACGCAGTATTTT. Translation: CASSRASTDTQYF.

The chain links TRBV5-6 to TRBJ2-5; 8 bases are shared with TRBD1. Germline V lookup: CDR1 SGHDT, CDR2 YYEEEE. The junction had 6 bases not matched to a gene; V was cut back by 3 bases and J by 5 bases. CDR3 size: 14 residues. CDR3 nucleotide sequence: TGTGCCAGCAGCTCCCGCTGGACAGGGGAGACCCAGTACTTC. As protein: CASSSRWTGETQYF.

The chain is built from TRBV27 and TRBJ2-5; no firm D call. The J call may be faulty, since TRBJ2-7 better matches the DNA end. The CDR3 runs to 15 residues. The V gene's germline CDR1 is MNHEY and CDR2 SMNVEV (reference sequence). CDR3 residues: CASSLSRVPPYEQYF. As DNA, the CDR3 is TGTGCCAGCAGTTTATCACGGGTTCCCCCCTACGAGCAGTACTTC.

The chain combines TRBV7-2 with TRBJ2-7; tentatively, D is TRBD2 (6 bases). This CDR3 contains 12 residues. Germline V gene sequence: CDR1 SGHTA, CDR2 FQGNSA. Trimming took off 4 bases at V and 13 bases at J, with 17 bases between the two ends. CDR3 in amino acids: CASSSQAGRLYF. CDR3 coding DNA: TGTGCCAGCAGCTCGCAAGCGGGCCGTCTTTACTTC.

This clone showed up just once. V gene TRBV29-1 combines with J gene TRBJ1-3; D uncertain. CDR1 SQVTM and CDR2 ANQGSEA come from the germline V gene. The CDR3 is 11 amino acids. V was trimmed by 4 bases and J by 4 bases, leaving 5 bases between them. The CDR3 bases are TGCAGCGTTGTGGCCGGAAACACCATATATTTT. Translating it yields CSVVAGNTIYF.

The chain combines TRBV5-6 with TRBJ1-3; 10 bases align to TRBD1. CDR3 length equals 16 residues. The germline V gene has CDR1 SGHDT and CDR2 YYEEEE. J was trimmed by 0 bases and V by 4 bases; bases with no gene match: 4. The CDR3 nucleotides are TGTGCCAGCAGCCGAGGACAGGGGGTCTCTGGAAACACCATATATTTT. Translated: CASSRGQGVSGNTIYF.

The chain combines TRBV19 with TRBJ2-1; D is undetermined. The germline gives CDR1 LNHDA, CDR2 SQIVND (reference sequence). V dropped 1 base and J dropped 0 bases, with 7 bases sitting between them. The CDR3 contains 15 residues. CDR3 sequence: CASSIALSSYNEQFF. As DNA, the CDR3 is TGTGCCAGTAGTATAGCATTGAGCTCCTACAATGAGCAGTTCTTC.

The J gene is TRBJ1-1, the V gene TRBV7-3; D remains ambiguous. Germline CDR1 SGHTA, CDR2 FQGTGA. This CDR3 contains 13 residues. V gave up 2 bases and J gave up 6 bases, with 10 bases separating them. As DNA, the CDR3 is TGTGCCAGCAGCTTATCGCCACTGGCTGAAGCTTTCTTT. As protein: CASSLSPLAEAFF.

The V gene is TRBV7-9, the J gene TRBJ1-2; no clear D. The CDR3 contains 17 residues. V dropped 4 bases and J dropped 3 bases, with 21 bases sitting between them. The germline V gene encodes CDR1 SEHNR and CDR2 FQNEAQ (reference sequence). The chain's CDR3 is CASSSDSGMTGYYGYTF. CDR3 nucleotides: TGTGCCAGCAGCTCCGACTCGGGGATGACTGGGTACTATGGCTACACCTTC.

This clone came up a few times. V is TRBV6-5 and J is TRBJ1-2; TRBD1 matches 9 bases. J lost 8 bases, V lost 5 bases, and 6 bases had no gene match. CDR3 length: 13 residues. CDR1 and CDR2 from the germline V gene are MNHEY and SVGAGI. CDR3: CASSPDRGGGYTF. As DNA, the CDR3 is TGTGCCAGCAGTCCTGACAGGGGGGGCGGCTACACCTTC.